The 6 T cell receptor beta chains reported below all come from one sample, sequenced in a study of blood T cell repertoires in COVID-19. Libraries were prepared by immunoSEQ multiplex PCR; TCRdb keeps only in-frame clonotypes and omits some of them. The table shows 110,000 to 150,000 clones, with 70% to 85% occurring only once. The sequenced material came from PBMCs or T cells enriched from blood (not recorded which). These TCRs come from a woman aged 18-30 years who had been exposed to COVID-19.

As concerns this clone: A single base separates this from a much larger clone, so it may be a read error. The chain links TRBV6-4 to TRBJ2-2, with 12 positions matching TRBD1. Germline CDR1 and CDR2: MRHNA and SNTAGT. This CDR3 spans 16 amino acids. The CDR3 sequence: CASSLGQGASTEELFF. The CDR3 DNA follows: TGTGCCAGCAGCCTGGGACAGGGGGCTTCCACCGAGGAGCTGTTTTTT.

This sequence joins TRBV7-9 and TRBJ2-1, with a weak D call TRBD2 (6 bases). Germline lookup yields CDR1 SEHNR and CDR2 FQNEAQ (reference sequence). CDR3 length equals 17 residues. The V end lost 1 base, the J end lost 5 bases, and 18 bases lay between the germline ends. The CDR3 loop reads CASSLGGFVGSNNEQFF. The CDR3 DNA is TGTGCCAGCAGCTTAGGTGGCTTTGTCGGGAGCAACAATGAGCAGTTCTTC.

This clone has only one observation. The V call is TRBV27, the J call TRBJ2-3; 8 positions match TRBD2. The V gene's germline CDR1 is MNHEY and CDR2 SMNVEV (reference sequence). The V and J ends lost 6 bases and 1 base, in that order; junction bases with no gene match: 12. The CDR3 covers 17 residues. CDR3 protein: CASSRKPAGAGTDTQYF. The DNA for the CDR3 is TGTGCCAGCAGCCGCAAACCAGCGGGAGCCGGCACAGATACGCAGTATTTT.

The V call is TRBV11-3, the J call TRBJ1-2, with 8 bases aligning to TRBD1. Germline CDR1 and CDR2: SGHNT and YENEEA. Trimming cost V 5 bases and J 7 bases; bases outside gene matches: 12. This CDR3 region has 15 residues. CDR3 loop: CASSVPGQESSGYTF. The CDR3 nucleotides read TGTGCCAGCAGCGTACCGGGACAGGAATCTTCTGGCTACACCTTC. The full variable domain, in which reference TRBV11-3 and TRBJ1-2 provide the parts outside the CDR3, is EAGVVQSPRYKIIEKKQPVAFWCNPISGHNTLYWYLQNLGQGPELLIRYENEEAVDDSQLPKDRFSAERLKGVDSTLKIQPAELGDSAVYLCASSVPGQESSGYTFGSGTRLTVV.

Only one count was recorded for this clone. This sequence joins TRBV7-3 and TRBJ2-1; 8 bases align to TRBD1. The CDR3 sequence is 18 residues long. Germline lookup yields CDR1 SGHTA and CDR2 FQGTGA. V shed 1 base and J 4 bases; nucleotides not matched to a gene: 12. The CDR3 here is CASSLIGGWRTGYNEQFF. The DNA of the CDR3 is TGTGCCAGCAGCTTAATCGGGGGTTGGCGGACAGGGTACAATGAGCAGTTCTTC. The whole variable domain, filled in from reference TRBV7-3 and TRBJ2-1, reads GAGVSQTPSNKVTEKGKYVELRCDPISGHTALYWYRQSLGQGPEFLIYFQGTGAADDSGLPNDRFFAVRPEGSVSTLKIQRTERGDSAVYLCASSLIGGWRTGYNEQFFGPGTRLTVL.

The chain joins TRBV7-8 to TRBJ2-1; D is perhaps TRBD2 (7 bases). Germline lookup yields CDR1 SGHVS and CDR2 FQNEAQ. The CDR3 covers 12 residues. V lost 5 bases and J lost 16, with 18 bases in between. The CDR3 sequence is CASSRGAPLIFF. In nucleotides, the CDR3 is TGTGCCAGCAGCCGGGGGGCCCCACTAATTTTCTTC.